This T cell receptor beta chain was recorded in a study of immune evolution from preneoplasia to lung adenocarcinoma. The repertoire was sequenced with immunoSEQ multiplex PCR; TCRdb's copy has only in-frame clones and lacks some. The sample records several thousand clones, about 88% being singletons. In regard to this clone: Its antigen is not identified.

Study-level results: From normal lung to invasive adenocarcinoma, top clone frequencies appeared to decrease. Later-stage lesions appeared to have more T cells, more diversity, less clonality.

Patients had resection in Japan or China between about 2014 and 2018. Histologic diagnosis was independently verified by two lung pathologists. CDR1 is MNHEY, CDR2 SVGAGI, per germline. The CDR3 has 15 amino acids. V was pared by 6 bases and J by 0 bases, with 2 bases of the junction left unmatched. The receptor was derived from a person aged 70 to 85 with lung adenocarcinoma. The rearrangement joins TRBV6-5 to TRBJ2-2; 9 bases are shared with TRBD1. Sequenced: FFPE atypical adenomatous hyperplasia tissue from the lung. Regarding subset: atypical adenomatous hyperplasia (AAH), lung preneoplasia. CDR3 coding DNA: TGTGCCAGCAGCCGACAGGGGGCGAACACCGGGGAGCTGTTTTTT. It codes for CASSRQGANTGELFF.